The 18 T cell receptor beta chains below were found in one sample sequenced in a study of shared clonotypes between healthy human individuals. Sequencing was performed with immunoSEQ multiplex PCR; in TCRdb, only in-frame clones are kept and a portion is missing. This repertoire shows around 500,000 clones, 81% found once; its top ten account for about 12%. Sequenced input: PBMCs. The receptor set was obtained from a woman in her 40s in good health. Some clones in this sample may be carry-over from other donors' samples.

Regarding this clone: This is likely an artifact of a read error, given a far larger clone one base away. The chain is built from TRBV4-1 and TRBJ1-5, with 7 bases fitting TRBD1. CDR1 is MGHRA, CDR2 YSYEKL, per germline. This CDR3 is 13 amino acids long. For the CDR3, the DNA is TGCACCAGCAGCCAAGAGGGGGCTCAGCCCCAGCATTTT. It specifies CTSSQEGAQPQHF.

Of note for this clone: A read error is likely here: a far larger clone is one base away. The chain recombines TRBV11-2 with TRBJ2-6; 9 nucleotides align to TRBD1. V dropped 4 bases and J dropped 3; count of bases not matched to a gene: 10. The CDR3 consists of 18 residues. Germline CDR1 SGHAT, CDR2 FQNNGV. CDR3 in amino acids: CASSSVQDRGYGANVLTF. In DNA form, the CDR3 reads TGTGCCAGCAGCTCCGTCCAGGACAGGGGTTATGGGGCCAACGTCCTGACTTTC.

This rearrangement joins TRBV6-5 to TRBJ2-1, with a possible D match to TRBD2 (6 bases). This CDR3 spans 13 amino acids. Germline CDR1 and CDR2: MNHEY and SVGAGI. V lost 6 bases to trimming and J lost 3 bases, with 9 bases between them. In DNA, the CDR3 is TGTGCCAGCAGGAAGGGACTCTACAATGAGCAGTTCTTC. This codes for CASRKGLYNEQFF.

The V and J genes are TRBV2 and TRBJ2-1; D call uncertain. The length of the CDR3 is 13 residues. Per the germline V gene, CDR1 is SNHLY and CDR2 is FYNNEI. Trimming shortened V by 6 bases and J by 7 bases, and 13 bases separated the two germline ends. Written as DNA, the CDR3 is TGTGCCAGCAGGGAGACCCAGAGGAATGAGCAGTTCTTC. Protein product: CASRETQRNEQFF.

The CDR3 loop reads CASSDGGATNEKLFF. DNA of the CDR3: TGTGCCAGCAGTGACGGGGGGGCGACTAATGAAAAACTGTTTTTT. This chain connects TRBV6-1 to TRBJ1-4; D is possibly TRBD1 (6 bases). The CDR3 has 15 residues. Germline V lookup: CDR1 MNHNS, CDR2 SASEGT. V was trimmed by 3 bases and J by 2 bases, leaving 10 bases between them.

A note on this clone: A far bigger clonotype differs at one base, so this is likely a read error. The CDR3 does not end in the conserved phenylalanine or tryptophan, so this is likely a read error. The chain employs TRBV6-1 and TRBJ1-1, with D perhaps matching TRBD1 (6 bases). From germline, CDR1 is MNHNS and CDR2 SASEGT. The CDR3 covers 14 residues. V dropped 5 bases and J dropped 1 base, with 11 bases sitting between them. The DNA of the CDR3 is TGTGCCAGCAGTTTTGACAGGCAGAACACTGAAGCTTTCCTT. Its translation is CASSFDRQNTEAFL.

The V call is TRBV5-1, the J call TRBJ2-5, with TRBD1 identical over 7 bases. Germline V gives CDR1 SGHRS, CDR2 YFSETQ. V gave up 4 bases and J gave up 5 bases; unmatched junction bases: 11. This CDR3 comprises 15 residues. For the CDR3, the DNA is TGCGCCAGCAGCCCACAAGGGGGCTACGGGGAGACCCAGTACTTC. Translation: CASSPQGGYGETQYF.

Concerning this clone: Other DNA sequences of this sample code for an identical CDR3. The chain couples TRBV9 to TRBJ2-2; D unclear. Trimming left V 2 bases short and J 0 bases short, with 8 bases between. This CDR3 has 15 residues. The germline V gene encodes CDR1 SGDLS and CDR2 YYNGEE. CDR3 DNA sequence: TGTGCCAGCAGCGTGGTGGGTGCGAACACCGGGGAGCTGTTTTTT. Protein: CASSVVGANTGELFF.

The sample holds one count of this clone. The chain links TRBV5-4 to TRBJ1-1, with no clear D. The CDR3 length is 16 residues. The V gene lost 6 bases and the J gene lost 1 base, with 19 bases spanning the gap. Germline V lookup: CDR1 SGHNT, CDR2 YYREEE (reference sequence). CDR3 nucleotides: TGTGCCAGCACGCCTGCTACTAGTACCCAGAACACTGAAGCTTTCTTT. Encoded protein: CASTPATSTQNTEAFF.

The chain recombines TRBV6-1 with TRBJ1-3, with TRBD1 matching 7 bases. The V gene end was trimmed by 1 base and the J gene end by 4 bases; junction bases not matched to a gene: 4. CDR1 MNHNS and CDR2 SASEGT come from the germline V gene. CDR3 length: 15 residues. The CDR3 DNA sequence: TGTGCCAGCAGTGAAGAGGGGGCAGGGGGAAACACCATATATTTT. Its protein product is CASSEEGAGGNTIYF.

A remark on this clone: This probably arose from a read error, given a far larger clone one base away. The V and J genes are TRBV19 and TRBJ1-1; no definite D call. CDR3 size: 14 residues. CDR1 and CDR2 from the germline V gene are LNHDA and SQIVND (reference sequence). V was pared by 11 bases and J by 0 bases, with 16 bases between. For the CDR3, the DNA is TGTGCCCGTTGGCCGGGTTGGGTGAACACTGAAGCTTTCTTT. Its protein is CARWPGWVNTEAFF.

This clone was seen more than once but under ten times. This chain joins TRBV9 and TRBJ2-1; maybe TRBD2 (6 bases). This CDR3 spans 16 amino acids. Trimming stripped 0 bases from V and 1 base from J, with 11 bases between. Per germline, CDR1 SGDLS and CDR2 YYNGEE. This CDR3 is CASSVVGGESYNEQFF. The CDR3 DNA reads TGTGCCAGCAGCGTAGTGGGGGGAGAGTCCTACAATGAGCAGTTCTTC.

The genes are TRBV4-2 and TRBJ1-1; D may be TRBD1 (5 bases). The CDR3 is 14 amino acids. Germline V CDR1 and CDR2: LGHNA, YNFKEQ. Trimming removed 4 bases from V and 1 base from J, with 10 bases in between. CDR3 sequence: CASSLGPTNTEAFF. The DNA for the CDR3 is TGTGCCAGCAGCCTGGGGCCCACGAACACTGAAGCTTTCTTT.

For this clone: This likely reflects a read error, since a far larger clone is one base away. This sample also contains other DNA sequences that code for the same CDR3. The chain links TRBV5-1 to TRBJ2-7; 8 bases line up with TRBD1. CDR3 size: 16 residues. Germline CDR1 SGHRS, CDR2 YFSETQ. The CDR3 is CASSLAGTGNLYEQYF. CDR3 nucleotides: TGCGCAAGCAGCTTGGCCGGGACAGGAAACCTCTACGAGCAGTACTTC. The entire variable domain, with the rest obtained from reference TRBV5-1 and TRBJ2-7, is as follows: KAGVTQTPRYLIKTRGQQVTLSCSPISGHRSVSWYQQTPGQGLQFLFEYFSETQRNKGNFPGRFSGRQFSNSRSEMNVSTLELGDSALYLCASSLAGTGNLYEQYFGPGTRLTVT.

The chain joins TRBV6-5 to TRBJ2-7; the D gene is possibly TRBD1 (5 bases). V was trimmed by 1 base and J by 7 bases, leaving 8 bases between them. The CDR3 runs to 12 residues. The germline CDR1 and CDR2 sequences are MNHEY and SVGAGI. This chain's CDR3 is CASSYLAGEQYF. CDR3 nucleotide sequence: TGTGCCAGCAGTTACTTGGCAGGGGAGCAGTACTTC.

The chain is built from TRBV28 and TRBJ1-2; D is uncertain. Germline V lookup: CDR1 MDHEN, CDR2 SYDVKM. V was shortened by 10 bases and J by 5 bases, with 14 bases between the two germline ends. The CDR3 covers 12 residues. The CDR3 DNA reads TGTGCCACCTTATCGAGATTATATGGCTACACCTTC. It yields the protein CATLSRLYGYTF.

The chain has TRBV5-1 and TRBJ2-5, with D possibly matching TRBD1 (6 bases). Trimming removed 3 bases from V and 6 bases from J, with 18 bases in between. CDR1 is SGHRS and CDR2 is YFSETQ in the germline V gene. The CDR3 contains 15 residues. In DNA, the CDR3 is TGCGCCAGCAGCTGGTCCCCTACAGGGTTAAAGACCCAGTACTTC. Its protein product is CASSWSPTGLKTQYF.

The chain carries TRBV4-3 and TRBJ2-7; 9 bases match TRBD2. The CDR3 is made up of 15 amino acids. Germline-derived CDR1 and CDR2 are LGHNA and YSLEER. J was trimmed by 2 bases and V by 4 bases; bases with no gene match: 6. The CDR3 here is CASSLGLAYAYEQYF. Here the CDR3 DNA reads TGCGCCAGCAGCCTCGGACTAGCGTATGCCTACGAGCAGTACTTC.